This record concerns one T cell receptor beta chain sequence. The target antigen is unknown. The data were obtained in a study of T cells in Graves' hyperthyroidism and ophthalmopathy. General observations from the study: Ophthalmopathy was separated from stable hyperthyroidism by a 13 V-J model.

Trimming at V came to 6 bases and at J to 9 bases, leaving 11 bases not matched to a gene. CDR3 length: 13 amino acids. Per germline, CDR1 SEHNR and CDR2 FQNEAQ (reference sequence). Amplified TCR beta CDR3 regions came from RNA transcripts. TCR CDR3 underwent first-round RT-PCR with the HTBI primer set. TCRdb reprocessed the multiplex PCR reads via MiXCR and lists one record per CDR3 protein. The data show hundreds of thousands of distinct CDR3 sequences, roughly 37% seen once. Sequenced sample: blood. The clonotype was recovered from a man aged 18 to 30 with Graves' hyperthyroidism. The chain combines TRBV7-9 with TRBJ2-7, with 7 nucleotides matching TRBD1. CDR3 DNA sequence: TGTGCCAGCAGTTTTTCAGGACAGGAAGGGCAGTACTTC. Translated: CASSFSGQEGQYF.